This T cell receptor beta chain came from a study of OX40 agonist ivuxolimab in advanced cancers. Per the germline V gene, CDR1 is SNHLY and CDR2 is FYNNEI. Trimming removed 1 base from V and 7 bases from J, with 13 bases in between. This CDR3 is 14 amino acids long. Repertoires were generated with immunoSEQ multiplex PCR, while TCRdb's copy carries only in-frame clones and drops some. The table lists around 57,000 clones, less than 85% of them singletons. The receptor comes from an adult with an advanced solid tumor such as melanoma, head and neck, liver or kidney cancer. The chain combines TRBV2 with TRBJ2-5; D not resolved. Sequencing was performed on CD4+ or CD8+ T cells sorted from blood, taken in a trial of the OX40 agonist ivuxolimab. CDR3 DNA sequence: TGTGCCAGCAGTGAAGACTCGACGGTGGGGACCCAGTACTTC. It translates to CASSEDSTVGTQYF.